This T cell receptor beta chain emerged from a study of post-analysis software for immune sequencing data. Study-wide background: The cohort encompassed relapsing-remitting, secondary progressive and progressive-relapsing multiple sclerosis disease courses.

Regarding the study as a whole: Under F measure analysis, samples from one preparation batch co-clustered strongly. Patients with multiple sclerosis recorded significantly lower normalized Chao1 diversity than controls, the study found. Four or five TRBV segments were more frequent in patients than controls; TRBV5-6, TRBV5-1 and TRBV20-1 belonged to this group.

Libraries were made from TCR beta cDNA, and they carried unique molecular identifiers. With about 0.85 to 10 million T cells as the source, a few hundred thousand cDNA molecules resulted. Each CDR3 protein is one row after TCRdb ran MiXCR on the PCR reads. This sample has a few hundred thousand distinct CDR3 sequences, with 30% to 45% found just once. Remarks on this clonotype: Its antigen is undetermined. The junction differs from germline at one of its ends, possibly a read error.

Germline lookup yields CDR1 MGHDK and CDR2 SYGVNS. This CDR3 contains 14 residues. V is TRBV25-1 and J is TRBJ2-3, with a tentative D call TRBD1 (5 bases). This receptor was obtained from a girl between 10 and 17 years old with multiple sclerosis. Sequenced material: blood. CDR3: CAISEWGTTDTQYF. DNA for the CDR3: TGTGCCATCAGTGAGTGGGGCACCACAGATACGCAGTATTTT.